This T cell receptor beta chain comes out of a study of T-cell memory formation after mild COVID-19. Study context: TCR clusters mostly belonged to single donors.

Overall study findings and caveats: CD4+ contracting clones were found mainly in CM and EM, and CD8+ ones in EMRA.

With respect to this clonotype: Its antigen is not identified.

The CDR3 is 15 amino acids. The germline gives CDR1 DFQATT, CDR2 SNEGSKA (reference sequence). Deletions cut 6 bases from V and 0 bases from J, with 17 bases between. From the 5' RACE reads, TCRdb called clonotypes with MiXCR, one entry per CDR3 protein. The sample has 350,000 to 500,000 distinct CDR3 sequences; 15% to 20% are singletons. The chain is built from TRBV20-1 and TRBJ1-1; D gene uncertain. Source material: PBMCs or a T cell subset sorted from them (not recorded which). The clonotype was recovered from a man aged 18 to 30 who had mild COVID-19 (a few samples of this study predate the infection). Cell type and time point are not known. The CDR3: CSAKDGRLMNTEAFF. DNA of the CDR3: TGCAGTGCCAAGGACGGTCGACTGATGAACACTGAAGCTTTCTTT.